One T cell receptor beta chain is described in this entry. Its specificity is unknown. The data stem from a study of CD8 T cells in Susac syndrome. When the RNA was reverse transcribed, random hexamers were used with an input of roughly 0.45 to 1 ug. The authors amplified TCR beta CDR3 across 54 Vbeta and 13 Jbeta using immunoSEQ multiplex PCR. TCRdb reprocessed the immunoSEQ multiplex PCR reads with MiXCR, giving one entry per CDR3 protein. The sample yields 300,000 to 350,000 distinct CDR3 sequences, about 91% seen once. The CDR3 covers 18 residues. The V gene's germline CDR1 is MNHEY and CDR2 SVGAGI. V was clipped by 2 bases and J by 0 bases, with 14 bases between them. General study points: The study's TCR sequencing and HLA analysis covered a relatively small number of individuals, and the study acknowledged this.

The sample was CD4+ T cells from PBMCs. The J gene is TRBJ1-6, the V gene TRBV6-5; D might be TRBD1 (6 bases). The sequence derives from a human donor with multiple sclerosis. CDR3: CASSYGVGGGSYNSPLHF. The DNA for the CDR3 is TGTGCCAGCAGTTACGGGGTAGGAGGGGGCTCCTATAATTCACCCCTCCACTTT.